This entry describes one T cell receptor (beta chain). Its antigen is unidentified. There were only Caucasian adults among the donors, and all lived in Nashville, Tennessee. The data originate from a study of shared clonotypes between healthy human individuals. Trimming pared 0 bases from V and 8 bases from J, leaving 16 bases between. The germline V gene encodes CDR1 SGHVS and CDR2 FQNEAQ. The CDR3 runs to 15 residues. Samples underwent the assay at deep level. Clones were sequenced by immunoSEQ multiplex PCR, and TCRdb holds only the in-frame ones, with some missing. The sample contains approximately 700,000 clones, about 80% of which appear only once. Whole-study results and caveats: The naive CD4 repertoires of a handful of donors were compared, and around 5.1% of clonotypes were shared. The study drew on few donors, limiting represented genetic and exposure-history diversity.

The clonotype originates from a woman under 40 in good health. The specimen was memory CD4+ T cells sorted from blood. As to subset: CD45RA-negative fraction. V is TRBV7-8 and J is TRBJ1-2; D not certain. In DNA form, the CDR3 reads TGTGCCAGCAGCTTAGCCCTTGGGCAGAGAGGGGGCTACACCTTC. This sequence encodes CASSLALGQRGGYTF.